This TCR beta chain was identified in a study of type 1 regulatory T cells. At the level of the study: An in vitro protocol generated T-allo10, a Tr1-enriched, alloantigen-specific CD4 T cell product.

A single record per CDR3 protein comes from TCRdb applying MiXCR to the reads. The repertoire has just under 65,000 distinct CDR3 sequences, about 48% of them found once; the top ten carry 2% to 2.5%. V lost 0 bases and J 7 bases, leaving 13 bases between the germline ends. The CDR3 extends over 16 amino acids. Germline V lookup: CDR1 MNHEY, CDR2 SVGAGI. Points from the study as a whole: Compared with non-type 1 regulatory T cells, type 1 regulatory T cells showed a more restricted TCR repertoire.

This clonotype was found a few times. Its specificity is unknown. The V gene is TRBV6-5, the J gene TRBJ1-6; D is possibly TRBD1 (5 bases). Input material: cultured non-Tr1 T cells, either the whole culture or a sorted T cell fraction (not recorded which). The receptor comes from a human donor in good health. Here the CDR3 DNA reads TGTGCCAGCAGTTACTCGGGTGGGGGGGTGAATTCACCCCTCCACTTT. Amino acids: CASSYSGGGVNSPLHF.